Listed below are T cell receptor beta chains from one sample, sequenced in a study of monozygotic twins with inflammatory bowel disease. From its re-call of the 5' RACE reads, TCRdb lists each CDR3 protein once, without DNA. This sample's table reports around 410,000 distinct CDR3 sequences. Material: blood. All receptors derive from a human donor with ulcerative colitis or Crohn's disease, or a healthy co-twin of an affected twin (not recorded which). Each CDR3 is given with its conserved first and last residue. The order of the fields is J gene, V gene, CDR3 protein.

j_gene: TRBJ1-1
v_gene: TRBV28
CDR3aa: CATSLISRSKGGTEAFF

j_gene: TRBJ2-7
v_gene: TRBV5-5
CDR3aa: CASSLEGPPSYEQYF

j_gene: TRBJ2-2
v_gene: TRBV20-1
CDR3aa: CSARDPGLRGTGELFF

j_gene: TRBJ2-1
v_gene: TRBV27
CDR3aa: CASRPMTNRGRGNEQFF

j_gene: TRBJ1-2
v_gene: TRBV20-1
CDR3aa: CSAPLGHINYGYTF

j_gene: TRBJ2-7
v_gene: TRBV20-1
CDR3aa: CSAPKGFNYEQYF

j_gene: TRBJ2-5
v_gene: TRBV9
CDR3aa: CASSVGTLPQETQYF

j_gene: TRBJ2-1
v_gene: TRBV3-1
CDR3aa: CASSQGTSGRPNNEQFF

j_gene: TRBJ2-7
v_gene: TRBV20-1
CDR3aa: CSASYPTGGASYEQYF

j_gene: TRBJ1-1
v_gene: TRBV6-2/TRBV6-3
CDR3aa: CASSYSSHNEAFF

j_gene: TRBJ2-1
v_gene: TRBV5-1
CDR3aa: CASSLSFNEQFF

j_gene: TRBJ2-6
v_gene: TRBV7-9
CDR3aa: CASSSPGSGANVLTF

j_gene: TRBJ2-1
v_gene: TRBV28
CDR3aa: CASRGLADIYNEQFF

j_gene: TRBJ2-5
v_gene: TRBV7-6
CDR3aa: CASSPAYPSRHTKTQYF

j_gene: TRBJ2-7
v_gene: TRBV7-8
CDR3aa: CASSPPLGLAYEQYF

j_gene: TRBJ1-2
v_gene: TRBV2
CDR3aa: CASSARRGAYGYTF

j_gene: TRBJ1-2
v_gene: TRBV30
CDR3aa: CAWRASGQGTNGYTF

j_gene: TRBJ2-1
v_gene: TRBV5-1
CDR3aa: CASSRTGLEGTF

j_gene: TRBJ2-3
v_gene: TRBV20-1
CDR3aa: CSASPDHTQYF

j_gene: TRBJ1-4
v_gene: TRBV7-2
CDR3aa: CASSFQEKLFF

j_gene: TRBJ1-5
v_gene: TRBV7-9
CDR3aa: CASSSNRGGNQPQHF

j_gene: TRBJ2-5
v_gene: TRBV7-8
CDR3aa: CASSLIGLKETQYF

j_gene: TRBJ2-3
v_gene: TRBV5-1
CDR3aa: CASSPRGLGDTQYF

j_gene: TRBJ2-7
v_gene: TRBV29-1
CDR3aa: CSVSPRVRGPYEQYF

j_gene: TRBJ2-1
v_gene: TRBV4-1
CDR3aa: CASSQDRVWVEGDNEQFF

j_gene: TRBJ2-2
v_gene: TRBV29-1
CDR3aa: CSVAGGWTGELFF

j_gene: TRBJ2-7
v_gene: TRBV5-1
CDR3aa: CASSLASQVYEQYF

j_gene: TRBJ2-7
v_gene: TRBV7-2
CDR3aa: CASSLFGTPTYEQYF

j_gene: TRBJ1-1
v_gene: TRBV18
CDR3aa: CASSIQDSGVHMNTEAFF

j_gene: TRBJ1-6
v_gene: TRBV20-1
CDR3aa: CSARSQGSSYNSPLHF

j_gene: TRBJ1-1
v_gene: TRBV5-1
CDR3aa: CASSLEQGRAEAFF

j_gene: TRBJ2-1
v_gene: TRBV5-1
CDR3aa: CASSLDPSGGAEQFF

j_gene: TRBJ2-2
v_gene: TRBV20-1
CDR3aa: CSARSGIPGPGELFF

j_gene: TRBJ2-1
v_gene: TRBV5-4
CDR3aa: CASSTPSGSSNEQFF

j_gene: TRBJ2-2
v_gene: TRBV29-1
CDR3aa: CSAQGQGYTGELFF

j_gene: TRBJ1-1
v_gene: TRBV7-8
CDR3aa: CASSQDIWDRGTEAFF

j_gene: TRBJ2-5
v_gene: TRBV20-1
CDR3aa: CSARDPRGTETQYF

j_gene: TRBJ1-4
v_gene: TRBV6-1
CDR3aa: CASSPRLGRNEKLFF

j_gene: TRBJ1-2
v_gene: TRBV20-1
CDR3aa: CSARGPGSRDGYTF

j_gene: TRBJ2-1
v_gene: TRBV7-7
CDR3aa: CASSPHPGVGDNEQFF

j_gene: TRBJ2-1
v_gene: TRBV10-2
CDR3aa: CASSESKTSGPLYNEQFF